These 23 T cell receptor beta chains originate from one sample sequenced in a study of cytomegalovirus exposure and HLA in healthy donors. The study ran its PCR with 60 Vbeta and 13 Jbeta primers. Clones were sequenced by immunoSEQ multiplex PCR, and TCRdb holds only the in-frame ones, with some missing. This table holds about 120,000 clones, roughly four fifths found once. Sequenced sample: PBMCs. The receptor source for this set is a middle-aged woman in good health and CMV-seronegative.

The genes are TRBV6-6 and TRBJ1-5; D call uncertain. The V gene's germline CDR1 is MNHNY and CDR2 SVGAGI (reference sequence). The CDR3 is made up of 13 amino acids. V was clipped by 6 bases and J by 2 bases, with 8 bases between them. The CDR3 is CASRNLGNQPQHF. In nucleotides, the CDR3 is TGTGCCAGCAGAAACTTGGGCAATCAGCCCCAGCATTTT.

Points on this clone: In the same sample, other DNA sequences code for this CDR3. This rearrangement joins TRBV7-3 to TRBJ2-3; TRBD2 matches at 7 bases. The CDR3 is 13 residues long. Trimming cost V 1 base and J 6 bases; bases outside gene matches: 1. The germline gives CDR1 SGHTA, CDR2 FQGTGA. The CDR3 DNA follows: TGTGCCAGCAGCTTAAGGGAGGGCGATACGCAGTATTTT. As protein: CASSLREGDTQYF.

CDR3 DNA: TGTGCCAGCAGTAAAGCGCTAGCTGGAAACACCATATATTTT. Protein: CASSKALAGNTIYF. This chain connects TRBV27 to TRBJ1-3, with D hard to call. CDR1 and CDR2 from the germline V gene are MNHEY and SMNVEV (reference sequence). Trimming took 5 bases from V and 2 from J, leaving 10 bases between them. The CDR3 runs 14 residues.

The table lists this clone with a few counts. The rearrangement uses TRBV6-5 and TRBJ1-1, with 8 positions matching TRBD1. The CDR3 extends over 15 amino acids. Germline loops: CDR1 MNHEY, CDR2 SVGAGI. V lost 2 bases to trimming and J lost 1 base; unmatched junction nucleotides: 3. CDR3 DNA: TGTGCCAGCAGTTACGGTGGGACAGGGAACACTGAAGCTTTCTTT. This gives the protein CASSYGGTGNTEAFF.

The chain carries TRBV11-2 and TRBJ2-1; D possibly corresponds to TRBD1 (5 bases). This CDR3 comprises 13 residues. Germline CDR1 is SGHAT and CDR2 is FQNNGV. V was pared by 4 bases and J by 2 bases, with 6 bases between. CDR3 sequence reads: CASSSTAYNEQFF. CDR3 DNA sequence: TGTGCCAGCAGCTCGACAGCCTACAATGAGCAGTTCTTC. The full variable domain, with the rest looked up from reference TRBV11-2 and TRBJ2-1, is EAGVAQSPRYKIIEKRQSVAFWCNPISGHATLYWYQQILGQGPKLLIQFQNNGVVDDSQLPKDRFSAERLKGVDSTLKIQPAKLEDSAVYLCASSSTAYNEQFFGPGTRLTVL.

This chain links TRBV29-1 with TRBJ2-5; 10 bases fit TRBD1. The germline CDR1 and CDR2 sequences are SQVTM and ANQGSEA. The junction had 8 bases not matched to a gene; V was cut back by 8 bases and J by 5 bases. The CDR3 is 13 residues long. CDR3 region: CSCFRGQGETQYF. CDR3 bases: TGCAGCTGCTTCAGGGGACAGGGGGAGACCCAGTACTTC.

The gene calls are TRBV11-3 and TRBJ2-3; 7 nucleotides match TRBD2. Germline assignment: CDR1 SGHNT and CDR2 YENEEA. With 3 bases clipped from V and 0 bases from J, the junction kept 3 bases outside the gene matches. The CDR3 has 15 residues. For the CDR3, the DNA is TGTGCCAGCAGCTTGGGGGGGGTTAGCACAGATACGCAGTATTTT. It specifies CASSLGGVSTDTQYF.

The chain links TRBV7-9 to TRBJ2-1; 7 nucleotides align to TRBD2. Germline values: CDR1 SEHNR, CDR2 FQNEAQ (reference sequence). Trimming at V came to 4 bases and at J to 0 bases, leaving 6 bases not matched to a gene. The CDR3 has 16 residues. CDR3 DNA: TGTGCCAGCAGCTCGCGGACTAGTTACTCCTACAATGAGCAGTTCTTC. Encoded protein: CASSSRTSYSYNEQFF.

The chain employs TRBV28 and TRBJ2-7; 9 bases align to TRBD1. The CDR3 consists of 13 residues. V shed 7 bases and J 6 bases; nucleotides not matched to a gene: 7. Germline V gene lookup returns CDR1 MDHEN and CDR2 SYDVKM. CDR3 sequence: CASTFNRGLEQYF. The CDR3 nucleotides are TGTGCCAGCACCTTTAACAGGGGGCTCGAGCAGTACTTC. The full variable domain, completed using reference TRBV28 and TRBJ2-7, is DVKVTQSSRYLVKRTGEKVFLECVQDMDHENMFWYRQDPGLGLRLIYFSYDVKMKEKGDIPEGYSVSREKKERFSLILESASTNQTSMYLCASTFNRGLEQYFGPGTRLTVT.

The rearrangement links TRBV6-4 to TRBJ2-5, with 10 bases aligning to TRBD2. CDR1 MRHNA and CDR2 SNTAGT come from the germline V gene. The CDR3 consists of 16 residues. V lost 2 bases, J lost 3 bases, and 6 bases stayed unmatched. This chain's CDR3 is CASSDVAGGEEETQYF. The DNA of the CDR3 is TGTGCCAGCAGTGACGTAGCGGGAGGAGAAGAAGAGACCCAGTACTTC.

J is TRBJ1-1 and V is TRBV7-9; D call uncertain. With 2 bases removed from V and 5 bases from J, the gap between germline ends came to 12 bases. CDR1 and CDR2 from the germline V gene are SEHNR and FQNEAQ (reference sequence). The CDR3 has 14 residues. The CDR3 protein is CASSLLVGVTEAFF. Here the CDR3 DNA reads TGTGCCAGCAGCTTACTAGTCGGAGTTACTGAAGCTTTCTTT.

This chain links TRBV9 with TRBJ2-3; D may be TRBD2 (6 bases). Germline CDR1 and CDR2: SGDLS and YYNGEE. Deletions cut 1 base from V and 6 bases from J, with 15 bases between. This CDR3 is built from 15 residues. The CDR3 here is CASSVREVGWDTQYF. The CDR3 bases are TGTGCCAGCAGCGTAAGGGAGGTGGGTTGGGATACGCAGTATTTT.

This clone was observed a single time. The CDR3 coding sequence is TGTGCCAGTAGTATAACCGGGACTAGCGGTTACAATGAGCAGTTCTTC. Its translation: CASSITGTSGYNEQFF. The gene calls are TRBV19 and TRBJ2-1, with 11 bases aligning to TRBD2. Per germline, CDR1 LNHDA and CDR2 SQIVND (reference sequence). V shed 2 bases, J shed 4 bases, and the junction held 4 bases outside the gene matches. The CDR3 runs to 16 residues.

In DNA, the CDR3 is TGTGCCAGCAGCATTGGAGGACAGGGGTGGGGGGCTGGGGCCAACGTCCTGACTTTC. Protein: CASSIGGQGWGAGANVLTF. This chain links TRBV28 with TRBJ2-6; 9 positions match TRBD1. J lost 2 bases, V lost 6 bases, and 14 bases had no gene match. CDR1 is MDHEN and CDR2 is SYDVKM in the germline V gene. The CDR3 is made up of 19 amino acids.

The chain employs TRBV18 and TRBJ1-2; D not certain. There are 13 residues in the CDR3. CDR1 and CDR2 (germline): KGHSH, LQKENI. V lost 3 bases and J 7 bases, leaving 12 bases between the germline ends. CDR3 amino acids: CASSPLSQAGYTF. The CDR3 bases are TGTGCCAGCTCACCCTTATCCCAGGCTGGCTACACCTTC.

This chain links TRBV7-9 with TRBJ2-7, with D hard to call. The CDR3 consists of 15 residues. Trimming removed 4 bases from V and 3 bases from J, with 16 bases in between. CDR1 is SEHNR, CDR2 FQNEAQ, per germline (reference sequence). CDR3 region: CASSSRGRDLYEQYF. DNA of the CDR3: TGTGCCAGCAGCTCGCGTGGGCGAGACCTCTACGAGCAGTACTTC.

This chain links TRBV2 with TRBJ1-4, with D perhaps TRBD1 (6 bases). Germline V gives CDR1 SNHLY, CDR2 FYNNEI. There are 17 residues in the CDR3. V gave up 7 bases and J gave up 0 bases, with 18 bases separating them. CDR3: CASIRKGQLATNEKLFF. The DNA for the CDR3 is TGTGCCAGCATCCGAAAAGGACAGCTGGCAACTAATGAAAAACTGTTTTTT.

The gene calls are TRBV27 and TRBJ1-2; no reliable D call. The V and J ends lost 5 bases and 3 bases respectively, with 10 bases between them. Germline V gene sequence: CDR1 MNHEY, CDR2 SMNVEV (reference sequence). This CDR3 comprises 13 residues. The CDR3 sequence is CASSQQGDYGYTF. CDR3 coding DNA: TGTGCCAGCAGTCAACAAGGAGACTATGGCTACACCTTC.

This sequence joins TRBV4-3 and TRBJ2-6; the D gene is possibly TRBD1 (5 bases). The CDR3 runs to 19 residues. CDR1 is LGHNA, CDR2 YSLEER, per germline. V was clipped by 1 base and J by 1 base, with 17 bases between them. The CDR3 DNA is TGCGCCAGCAGCCAAGGCCCGTATCAGGGATCTTCTGGGGCCAACGTCCTGACTTTC. It yields the protein CASSQGPYQGSSGANVLTF.

This clone came up once. The chain recombines TRBV10-3 with TRBJ1-5, with TRBD1 as a possible D gene (6 bases). This CDR3 spans 13 amino acids. In germline, CDR1 is ENHRY, CDR2 SYGVKD. Trimming stripped 4 bases from V and 5 bases from J, with 9 bases between. This chain's CDR3 is CAISANRDQPQHF. The CDR3 DNA follows: TGTGCCATCAGTGCTAACAGGGATCAGCCCCAGCATTTT.

The chain uses TRBV9 and TRBJ2-2, with no clear D. Germline V CDR1 and CDR2: SGDLS, YYNGEE. V dropped 0 bases and J dropped 0 bases, with 6 bases sitting between them. CDR3 length: 15 amino acids. CDR3 DNA sequence: TGTGCCAGCAGCGTAGCTCTAACGAACACCGGGGAGCTGTTTTTT. It codes for CASSVALTNTGELFF. Filled out from reference TRBV9 and TRBJ2-2, the complete variable domain reads DSGVTQTPKHLITATGQRVTLRCSPRSGDLSVYWYQQSLDQGLQFLIQYYNGEERAKGNILERFSAQQFPDLHSELNLSSLELGDSALYFCASSVALTNTGELFFGEGSRLTVL.

As concerns this clone: The germline gene is not matched at one end of the junction; a read error may be the cause. The chain is built from TRBV4-3 and TRBJ2-6, with a tentative D call TRBD2 (7 bases). The CDR3 extends over 18 amino acids. The germline CDR1 and CDR2 sequences are LGHNA and YSLEER. The CDR3 spells CASSQVGPVWAGANGLTF. The CDR3 nucleotides read TGCGCCAGCAGCCAAGTAGGCCCGGTTTGGGCGGGGGCCAACGGCCTGACTTTC.

This clone was counted a single time. The chain employs TRBV14 and TRBJ2-3; 8 bases are shared with TRBD2. This CDR3 comprises 13 residues. Germline assignment: CDR1 SGHDN and CDR2 FVKESK. V was pared by 2 bases and J by 5 bases, with 0 bases of the junction left unmatched. CDR3 amino acids: CASSQTSGDTQYF. DNA for the CDR3: TGTGCCAGCAGCCAAACTAGCGGAGATACGCAGTATTTT.